The next 18 T cell receptor beta chains were all read from a single sample in a study of spatial heterogeneity in lung cancer. One entry per CDR3 protein results from TCRdb running MiXCR on the 5' RACE reads. The table lists 45,000 to 55,000 distinct CDR3 sequences, around 5.2% of them singletons, with more than 9.5% in the top ten. The sample's time point: sample taken at primary tumor resection. Sequences were derived from PBMCs, sampled at surgery. Receptors originate from a male donor with early-stage non-small cell lung cancer.

In its sample, this clonotype was seen many times. The rearrangement joins TRBV7-2 to TRBJ1-3; D remains ambiguous. Trimming removed 2 bases at V and 4 bases at J, with 12 bases between. The CDR3 loop spans 15 amino acids. Germline V gene sequence: CDR1 SGHTA, CDR2 FQGNSA. CDR3 in amino acids: CASSLRHSSGNTIYF. The DNA for the CDR3 is TGTGCCAGCAGCTTAAGGCACAGCTCAGGAAACACCATATATTTT. Using reference TRBV7-2 and TRBJ1-3 for the parts outside the CDR3, the full variable domain is GAGVSQSPSNKVTEKGKDVELRCDPISGHTALYWYRQSLGQGLEFLIYFQGNSAPDKSGLPSDRFSAERTGGSVSTLTIQRTQQEDSAVYLCASSLRHSSGNTIYFGEGSWLTVV.

This clonotype was detected a few times. The CDR3 loop reads CASSTGTLSLEQFF. CDR3 nucleotide sequence: TGTGCCAGCAGCACAGGGACTCTCAGTTTGGAGCAGTTCTTC. The chain combines TRBV7-2 with TRBJ2-1; D is perhaps TRBD1 or TRBD2 (6 bases each). V was shortened by 5 bases and J by 10 bases, with 18 bases between the two germline ends. CDR3 length equals 14 residues. Germline lookup yields CDR1 SGHTA and CDR2 FQGNSA. The variable domain in full, with the rest retrieved from reference TRBV7-2 and TRBJ2-1, is GAGVSQSPSNKVTEKGKDVELRCDPISGHTALYWYRQSLGQGLEFLIYFQGNSAPDKSGLPSDRFSAERTGGSVSTLTIQRTQQEDSAVYLCASSTGTLSLEQFFGPGTRLTVL.

In its sample, this clonotype was seen many times. The genes are TRBV19 and TRBJ2-5, with D possibly TRBD1 on 6 matching bases. CDR1 and CDR2 (germline): LNHDA, SQIVND (reference sequence). The length of the CDR3 is 15 residues. V was shortened by 5 bases and J by 3 bases, with 16 bases between the two germline ends. CDR3 DNA sequence: TGTGCCAGTAGTCCGGACAGAGGGGTGGAAGAGACCCAGTACTTC. Translation: CASSPDRGVEETQYF.

This clonotype was seen at least ten times. The J gene is TRBJ2-1, the V gene TRBV5-1; D uncertain. CDR1 SGHRS and CDR2 YFSETQ come from the germline V gene. Trimming left V 0 bases short and J 8 bases short, with 6 bases between. CDR3 length: 12 residues. CDR3 nucleotide sequence: TGCGCCAGCAGCTTGGGCCGGGATGAGCAGTTCTTC. Its protein is CASSLGRDEQFF.

This clonotype was seen a handful of times. This sequence joins TRBV15 and TRBJ2-7; possibly TRBD1 for D (6 bases). Germline CDR1 reads LNHNV; CDR2 reads YYDKDF (reference sequence). V dropped 1 base and J dropped 3 bases, with 10 bases sitting between them. CDR3 length: 14 residues. This CDR3 is CATSRGGPLYEQYF. CDR3 nucleotides: TGTGCCACCAGCAGAGGGGGGCCCCTCTACGAGCAGTACTTC.

The table lists this clonotype with many counts. V gene TRBV20-1 combines with J gene TRBJ2-7; 7 positions match TRBD1. The CDR3 is made up of 12 amino acids. The V gene's germline CDR1 is DFQATT and CDR2 SNEGSKA (reference sequence). After removal of 4 bases from V and 6 bases from J, the junction contained 6 bases not matched to a gene. CDR3 bases: TGCAGTGCTAAGGGGGCTGTGGCCGAGCAGTACTTC. Translating gives CSAKGAVAEQYF.

This clonotype was recorded many times. The chain is built from TRBV7-6 and TRBJ1-2; D perhaps matches TRBD1 (5 bases). Germline V gene lookup returns CDR1 SGHVS and CDR2 FNYEAQ. Trimming took 1 base from V and 1 from J, leaving 13 bases between them. The CDR3 contains 16 residues. The chain's CDR3 is CASSLGLAGNNYGYTF. DNA of the CDR3: TGTGCCAGCAGCTTAGGTCTGGCAGGGAATAACTATGGCTACACCTTC.

In its sample, this clonotype was seen many times. The chain has TRBV12-3 or TRBV12-4 and TRBJ2-2; TRBD1 might be the D (5 bases). The CDR3 covers 12 residues. Trimming took off 6 bases at V and 3 bases at J, with 5 bases between the two ends. The CDR3 sequence is CASSRDTGELFF. The CDR3 nucleotides are TGTGCCAGCAGCAGGGACACCGGGGAGCTGTTTTTT.

This clonotype is deemed medium-sized. The chain joins TRBV29-1 to TRBJ2-2; D is unresolved. The V end was cut by 2 bases, the J end by 4 bases, with 5 bases between. The CDR3 is made up of 12 amino acids. Per germline, CDR1 SQVTM and CDR2 ANQGSEA. The CDR3 DNA reads TGCAGCGTTGAATACACCACCGGGGAGCTGTTTTTT. Translation gives CSVEYTTGELFF.

This clonotype was recorded at least ten times. The rearrangement links TRBV10-3 to TRBJ2-7; D remains ambiguous. The CDR3 is 14 amino acids. Per the germline V gene, CDR1 is ENHRY and CDR2 is SYGVKD. The ends were cut back, 0 bases at V and 3 bases at J, with 9 bases in the middle. The CDR3 protein is CAISESGRNYEQYF. DNA for the CDR3: TGTGCCATCAGTGAGTCTGGCAGGAACTACGAGCAGTACTTC.

This clonotype was detected many times. The chain recombines TRBV5-1 with TRBJ2-6; D not certain. CDR1 and CDR2 (germline): SGHRS, YFSETQ. This CDR3 contains 14 residues. With 2 bases removed from V and 0 bases from J, the gap between germline ends came to 3 bases. CDR3 in amino acids: CASSFHSGANVLTF. DNA of the CDR3: TGCGCCAGCAGCTTCCACTCTGGGGCCAACGTCCTGACTTTC.

This clonotype occurred a few times. This chain connects TRBV20-1 to TRBJ2-1, with a tentative D call TRBD2 (5 bases). V was cut by 0 bases and J by 5 bases, with 14 bases left in between. The CDR3 runs to 15 residues. Germline lookup yields CDR1 DFQATT and CDR2 SNEGSKA (reference sequence). The CDR3 DNA reads as TGCAGTGCTAGAGAAACCCGGGGTTACAACAATGAGCAGTTCTTC. This encodes CSARETRGYNNEQFF.

There are many counts of this clonotype. V usage is TRBV7-6 and J usage is TRBJ2-7; a weak D match, TRBD2 (6 bases). The germline V and J ends were trimmed by 2 bases and 3 bases, with 11 bases remaining between them. There are 14 residues in the CDR3. Germline lookup yields CDR1 SGHVS and CDR2 FNYEAQ. The CDR3 reads CASSLSRDNYEQYF. CDR3 coding DNA: TGTGCCAGCAGCTTATCGCGGGATAACTACGAGCAGTACTTC.

As DNA, the CDR3 is TGTGCCAGCAGCGCAGGACAGGGGGAGGATACGCAGTATTTT. Protein product: CASSAGQGEDTQYF. This rearrangement joins TRBV5-4 to TRBJ2-3; TRBD1 matches 10 bases. Per the germline V gene, CDR1 is SGHNT and CDR2 is YYREEE (reference sequence). The V and J ends lost 4 bases and 6 bases, in that order; junction bases with no gene match: 5. The CDR3 is 14 amino acids. The complete variable domain, with remaining parts taken from reference TRBV5-4 and TRBJ2-3, reads ETGVTQSPTHLIKTRGQQVTLRCSSQSGHNTVSWYQQALGQGPQFIFQYYREEENGRGNFPPRFSGLQFPNYSSELNVNALELDDSALYLCASSAGQGEDTQYFGPGTRLTVL.

This clonotype was counted at least ten times. The J gene is TRBJ1-5, the V gene TRBV12-3 or TRBV12-4; 9 bases agree with TRBD1. Trimming took 6 bases from V and 6 from J; bases not matched to a gene: 6. The CDR3 is 14 residues long. CDR3 loop: CASRLTGGIQPQHF. DNA for the CDR3: TGTGCCAGCAGATTGACAGGGGGTATTCAGCCCCAGCATTTT.

This clonotype was seen at least ten times. V gene TRBV6-1 combines with J gene TRBJ2-3, with D maybe TRBD2 (5 bases). CDR3 length: 15 amino acids. Trimming left V 5 bases short and J 2 bases short, with 14 bases between. Germline loops: CDR1 MNHNS, CDR2 SASEGT. In nucleotides, the CDR3 is TGTGCCAGCAGTCGCCGCCGAGCGGACACAGATACGCAGTATTTT. Translation: CASSRRRADTDTQYF.

In this sample, this clonotype turned up many times. This chain connects TRBV20-1 to TRBJ2-5; 9 positions agree with TRBD2. This CDR3 comprises 15 residues. The V gene end was trimmed by 0 bases and the J gene end by 1 base; junction bases not matched to a gene: 3. The germline CDR1 and CDR2 sequences are DFQATT and SNEGSKA (reference sequence). In DNA form, the CDR3 reads TGCAGTGCTAGAGACCATAGCGGGAGCCAAGAGACCCAGTACTTC. Encoded protein: CSARDHSGSQETQYF.

This clonotype was found many times. The chain has TRBV2 and TRBJ2-1, with 11 bases identical to TRBD2. CDR1 and CDR2 from the germline V gene are SNHLY and FYNNEI. The junction had 14 bases not matched to a gene; V was cut back by 7 bases and J by 3 bases. This CDR3 contains 18 residues. This CDR3 reads CASTSDLPGLADYNEQFF. CDR3 bases: TGTGCCAGCACATCGGATTTACCGGGACTAGCGGACTACAATGAGCAGTTCTTC.